These T cell receptor beta chains were read from a single sample in a study of blood T cells in healthy people across ages. TCRdb re-analysed the 5' RACE reads in MiXCR, keeping a single row per CDR3 protein. This sample has about 1.5 million distinct CDR3 sequences, with about 45% found just once. Sequenced: blood. The receptor source for this set is a woman aged 18-29 years in good health. Each CDR3 is given without its conserved first and last residue. The order of the fields is CDR3 length, V gene, J gene, CDR3 protein.

cdr3_length: 15
v_call: TRBV12-3/TRBV12-4
j_call: TRBJ2-3
cdr3_aa: ASSLPLWTSRADTQY

cdr3_length: 10
v_call: TRBV6-2/TRBV6-3
j_call: TRBJ2-3
cdr3_aa: ASNSGVITQY

cdr3_length: 10
v_call: TRBV20-1
j_call: NA
cdr3_aa: SAADRVETQY

cdr3_length: 9
v_call: TRBV9
j_call: TRBJ2-2
cdr3_aa: ASSAFGELF

cdr3_length: 10
v_call: TRBV6-6
j_call: TRBJ1-1
cdr3_aa: ASSWQTPEAF

cdr3_length: 11
v_call: TRBV29-1
j_call: TRBJ2-1
cdr3_aa: SVSKGTTDEQF

cdr3_length: 14
v_call: TRBV12-3/TRBV12-4
j_call: TRBJ2-2
cdr3_aa: ASSRPGHANTGELF

cdr3_length: 11
v_call: TRBV7-2
j_call: TRBJ1-2
cdr3_aa: ASRLTGSGGYT

cdr3_length: 11
v_call: TRBV7-9
j_call: TRBJ2-7
cdr3_aa: ASRGQRTYEQY

cdr3_length: 13
v_call: TRBV7-2
j_call: TRBJ1-2
cdr3_aa: ASSVEGIPSYGYT

cdr3_length: 12
v_call: TRBV2
j_call: TRBJ2-1
cdr3_aa: ASSTAGGDNEQF

cdr3_length: 13
v_call: TRBV10-2
j_call: TRBJ1-2
cdr3_aa: ASSETGSPNYGYT

cdr3_length: 15
v_call: TRBV7-2
j_call: TRBJ2-3
cdr3_aa: ASSLVFPGRVTDTQY

cdr3_length: 13
v_call: TRBV7-6
j_call: TRBJ2-2
cdr3_aa: ASSLMTGITGELF

cdr3_length: 13
v_call: TRBV10-2
j_call: TRBJ2-1
cdr3_aa: ASSESTPLGRGPF

cdr3_length: 11
v_call: TRBV6-2/TRBV6-3
j_call: TRBJ1-1
cdr3_aa: ASSYGRNTKAF

cdr3_length: 13
v_call: TRBV7-9
j_call: TRBJ1-1
cdr3_aa: ASSSRDIPNTEAF

cdr3_length: 11
v_call: TRBV6-5
j_call: TRBJ1-5
cdr3_aa: ASSDSKNGPQH

cdr3_length: 13
v_call: TRBV12-3/TRBV12-4
j_call: TRBJ2-3
cdr3_aa: ASSLKAGSADAQY

cdr3_length: 13
v_call: TRBV28
j_call: TRBJ2-3
cdr3_aa: ASSLAGSGTDTQY

cdr3_length: 12
v_call: TRBV20-1
j_call: TRBJ2-1
cdr3_aa: SAFTRTVFNEQF

cdr3_length: 13
v_call: TRBV7-9
j_call: TRBJ1-1
cdr3_aa: ASSSERGFNTEAF

cdr3_length: 12
v_call: TRBV5-1
j_call: TRBJ1-2
cdr3_aa: ASSLEQGIGGYT

cdr3_length: 12
v_call: TRBV20-1
j_call: TRBJ1-1
cdr3_aa: SALLANLNTEAF

cdr3_length: 14
v_call: TRBV11-2
j_call: TRBJ2-4
cdr3_aa: ASSFQSGLAKNIQY

cdr3_length: 13
v_call: TRBV4-1
j_call: TRBJ2-1
cdr3_aa: ASRTVALSYNEQF

cdr3_length: 10
v_call: TRBV20-1
j_call: TRBJ1-2
cdr3_aa: SARFLLGGYT

cdr3_length: 14
v_call: TRBV27
j_call: TRBJ2-7
cdr3_aa: ASSFLRQGGTYEQY

cdr3_length: 13
v_call: TRBV11-2
j_call: TRBJ2-2
cdr3_aa: ASSPGTGPTGELF

cdr3_length: 12
v_call: TRBV12-3/TRBV12-4
j_call: TRBJ2-5
cdr3_aa: ASRGTGGVETQY

cdr3_length: 14
v_call: TRBV7-9
j_call: TRBJ2-3
cdr3_aa: ASSLEVTSFEDTQY

cdr3_length: 11
v_call: TRBV29-1
j_call: TRBJ2-5
cdr3_aa: SVEAGKKETQY

cdr3_length: 14
v_call: TRBV3-1
j_call: TRBJ2-4
cdr3_aa: ASSHSRRPAKNIQY

cdr3_length: 14
v_call: TRBV5-1
j_call: TRBJ2-1
cdr3_aa: ASSLRGTSGGNEQF

cdr3_length: 15
v_call: TRBV4-2
j_call: TRBJ2-4
cdr3_aa: ASSQELWGRGGNIQY

cdr3_length: 13
v_call: TRBV6-5
j_call: TRBJ1-6
cdr3_aa: ASSYSITGGLPLH

cdr3_length: 14
v_call: TRBV2
j_call: TRBJ2-3
cdr3_aa: ASSEGGGVSTDTQY

cdr3_length: 11
v_call: TRBV6-1
j_call: TRBJ2-3
cdr3_aa: ASRPASTDTQY

cdr3_length: 11
v_call: TRBV4-2
j_call: TRBJ2-5
cdr3_aa: ASSQVDKETQY

cdr3_length: 13
v_call: TRBV6-6
j_call: TRBJ1-2
cdr3_aa: ASRELGTGRLGYT

cdr3_length: 15
v_call: TRBV7-2
j_call: TRBJ1-1
cdr3_aa: ASSRRQGGPMNTEAF

cdr3_length: 13
v_call: TRBV12-3/TRBV12-4
j_call: TRBJ2-1
cdr3_aa: ASSLRDSKGNEQF

cdr3_length: 15
v_call: TRBV7-2
j_call: TRBJ2-5
cdr3_aa: ASSLASTVGGQETQY

cdr3_length: 10
v_call: TRBV20-1
j_call: TRBJ1-2
cdr3_aa: SAGRTGHGYT

cdr3_length: 12
v_call: TRBV6-6
j_call: TRBJ1-5
cdr3_aa: ASISGTSNQPQH

cdr3_length: 11
v_call: TRBV5-5
j_call: TRBJ2-1
cdr3_aa: ASSPTGHNEQF

cdr3_length: 13
v_call: TRBV28
j_call: TRBJ1-6
cdr3_aa: ASSLPSTGKFPLH

cdr3_length: 15
v_call: TRBV4-3
j_call: TRBJ1-2
cdr3_aa: ASSQETPGHLNYGYT

cdr3_length: 16
v_call: TRBV6-5
j_call: TRBJ2-1
cdr3_aa: ASSYDLPGTRIINEQF

cdr3_length: 15
v_call: TRBV7-8
j_call: TRBJ2-3
cdr3_aa: ASAPPTLARGTDTQY

cdr3_length: 13
v_call: TRBV9
j_call: TRBJ2-5
cdr3_aa: ASSVGLQYQETQY

cdr3_length: 12
v_call: TRBV25-1
j_call: TRBJ2-1
cdr3_aa: AGGGPSSYNEQF

cdr3_length: 13
v_call: TRBV6-2/TRBV6-3
j_call: NA
cdr3_aa: ASSPPLALTYEQY

cdr3_length: 13
v_call: TRBV27
j_call: TRBJ2-1
cdr3_aa: ASSYAGNSYNEQF

cdr3_length: 11
v_call: TRBV25-1
j_call: TRBJ1-1
cdr3_aa: ASSEYTDREAF

cdr3_length: 13
v_call: TRBV29-1
j_call: TRBJ2-3
cdr3_aa: SVSGGGDSTDTQY

cdr3_length: 10
v_call: TRBV7-9
j_call: TRBJ1-2
cdr3_aa: ASNAGGYGYT

cdr3_length: 13
v_call: TRBV3-1
j_call: TRBJ2-3
cdr3_aa: ASSQSILGTDTQY